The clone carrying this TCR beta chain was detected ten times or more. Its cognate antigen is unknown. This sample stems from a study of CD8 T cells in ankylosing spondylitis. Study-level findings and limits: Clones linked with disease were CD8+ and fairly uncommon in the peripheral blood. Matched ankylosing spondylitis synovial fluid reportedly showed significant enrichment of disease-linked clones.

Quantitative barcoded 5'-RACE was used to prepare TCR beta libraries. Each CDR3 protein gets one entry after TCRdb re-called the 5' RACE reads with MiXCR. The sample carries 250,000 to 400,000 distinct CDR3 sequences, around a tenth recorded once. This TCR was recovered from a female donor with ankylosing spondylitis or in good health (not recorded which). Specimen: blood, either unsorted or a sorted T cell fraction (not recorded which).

The CDR3 region is CSARVRASGRSYEQYF. In DNA form, the CDR3 reads TGCAGTGCTAGAGTTCGGGCTAGCGGGAGAAGCTACGAGCAGTACTTC. V gene TRBV20-1 combines with J gene TRBJ2-7; TRBD2 matches 10 bases. The CDR3 is 16 amino acids. CDR1 DFQATT and CDR2 SNEGSKA come from the germline V gene (reference sequence). After removal of 1 base from V and 3 bases from J, the junction contained 9 bases not matched to a gene.